Sequencing of this T cell receptor beta chain was carried out in a study of blood T cell repertoires in COVID-19. Study in general: The United States, Italy and Spain supplied acute and convalescent COVID-19 samples. Sample material is recorded as cDNA or gDNA derived from T cells, B-cell-depleted T cells, or PBMCs.

How the authors handled the data: For nucleated cells, counts were estimated from reference gene primer amplification. Assay used: immunoSEQ multiplex PCR; TCRdb lists only in-frame clones, some missing. V, J and clone size derive from that table, while D and trimming were established from the DNA sequence. The table records roughly 200,000 clones, around 84% of them present only once. Germline values: CDR1 WNHNN, CDR2 SYGVQD (reference sequence). Trimming stripped 4 bases from V and 5 bases from J, with 10 bases between. The CDR3 sequence is 13 residues long. The clonotype was recovered from a man aged 40-50 years with active or convalescent COVID-19. V gene TRBV10-1 combines with J gene TRBJ2-3; a weak D match, TRBD2 (7 bases). The source material was peripheral blood. The CDR3 loop is CASSGGGRDTQYF. DNA for the CDR3: TGCGCCAGCAGTGGCGGGGGCAGAGATACGCAGTATTTT.